This T cell receptor beta chain was documented in a study of blood T cells in healthy people across ages. Whole-study findings and limits: Strong correlation was found linking TCR beta diversity to naive T cell percentage. Leaving the PBMCs unsorted stopped any conclusive comparison of naive versus antigen-experienced cells. Roughly linearly, TCR beta diversity per million T cells fell as age increased.

A minimum of 5.5 micrograms of total RNA was extracted per sample. Note on this clonotype: Its antigen is unknown.

V was cut by 6 bases and J by 2 bases, with 9 bases left in between. The CDR3 has 13 residues. The second PCR ran roughly 7 to 12 cycles with a sample-barcoded 5' primer and J-beta primers. TCRdb used MiXCR to reprocess the 5' RACE reads, holding one entry per CDR3 protein. This sample carries about 1.8 million distinct CDR3 sequences, about 50% of them seen once, and the ten largest clones take more than 2%. The chain recombines TRBV12-3 or TRBV12-4 with TRBJ2-3; D not resolved. Sequences were obtained from blood. The sequence derives from a woman between 35 and 50 years old in good health. The CDR3 nucleotides read TGTGCCAGCAGACGCTTCACCACAGATACGCAGTATTTT. This gives the protein CASRRFTTDTQYF.